This passage covers 6 T cell receptor beta chains from one sample sequenced in a study of blood T cell repertoires in COVID-19 (dated by TCRdb to about 2020). Preparation of the library involved the immunoSEQ multiplex PCR assay. TCRdb's version of the immuneACCESS table is confined to in-frame rearrangements and falls short of the full clone set. An unresolved V gene accounts for under half of the shortfall where checked; the remainder is of unknown origin. The table for this sample lists 250,000 to 300,000 clones; approximately 90% of them were counted only once. The top ten constitute 2% to 2.5% of the sample. Sequencing input: peripheral blood. The origin of the receptors is a woman aged 25 to 45 with COVID-19, enrolled during active disease.

The chain links TRBV11-3 to TRBJ2-1, with TRBD1 identical over 7 bases. Germline CDR1 SGHNT, CDR2 YENEEA. Trimming cost V 4 bases and J 5 bases; bases outside gene matches: 11. This CDR3 spans 16 amino acids. In DNA, the CDR3 is TGTGCCAGCAGCTCACCGGACAGGCCCCCTGACAATGAGCAGTTCTTC. As protein: CASSSPDRPPDNEQFF.

The V gene is TRBV28, the J gene TRBJ2-3; TRBD2 matches 10 bases. V lost 2 bases, J lost 1 base, and 3 bases stayed unmatched. Germline V gene sequence: CDR1 MDHEN, CDR2 SYDVKM. The CDR3 loop spans 16 amino acids. The CDR3 here is CASSLPGTSGTDTQYF. In DNA form, the CDR3 reads TGTGCCAGCAGTTTACCCGGGACTAGCGGCACAGATACGCAGTATTTT. Full variable domain (outside the CDR3, taken from reference TRBV28 and TRBJ2-3): DVKVTQSSRYLVKRTGEKVFLECVQDMDHENMFWYRQDPGLGLRLIYFSYDVKMKEKGDIPEGYSVSREKKERFSLILESASTNQTSMYLCASSLPGTSGTDTQYFGPGTRLTVL.

The rearrangement uses TRBV19 and TRBJ2-2, with TRBD1 identical over 8 bases. CDR3 length: 14 residues. In germline, CDR1 is LNHDA, CDR2 SQIVND (reference sequence). The junction had 6 bases not matched to a gene; V was cut back by 10 bases and J by 2 bases. The DNA for the CDR3 is TGTGCCACTAAAGGGACAGGTAACACCGGGGAGCTGTTTTTT. Translated: CATKGTGNTGELFF. The whole variable domain, filled in from reference TRBV19 and TRBJ2-2, reads DGGITQSPKYLFRKEGQNVTLSCEQNLNHDAMYWYRQDPGQGLRLIYYSQIVNDFQKGDIAEGYSVSREKKESFPLTVTSAQKNPTAFYLCATKGTGNTGELFFGEGSRLTVL.

This CDR3 is CASSQTDTQYF. The CDR3 coding sequence is TGTGCCAGCAGTCAAACAGATACGCAGTATTTT. V gene TRBV27 combines with J gene TRBJ2-3; D remains ambiguous. The germline V and J ends were trimmed by 5 bases and 3 bases, with 3 bases remaining between them. The germline gives CDR1 MNHEY, CDR2 SMNVEV (reference sequence). This CDR3 is 11 amino acids long.

CDR3 coding DNA: TGTGCCAGTAGTCTCAGACAGGTTGCGAGTGGCTACACCTTC. This codes for CASSLRQVASGYTF. V is TRBV19 and J is TRBJ1-2; possibly TRBD1 for D (6 bases). The V end was cut by 5 bases, the J end by 7 bases, with 17 bases between. The CDR3 has 14 residues. Germline V gene lookup returns CDR1 LNHDA and CDR2 SQIVND (reference sequence).

The rearrangement uses TRBV10-2 and TRBJ1-1; 7 bases fit TRBD1. V shed 5 bases, J shed 0 bases, and the junction held 9 bases outside the gene matches. In germline, CDR1 is WSHSY, CDR2 SAAADI. The CDR3 sequence is 16 residues long. The CDR3 loop reads CASSPGTVNMNTEAFF. The DNA of the CDR3 is TGCGCCAGCAGTCCAGGGACAGTGAACATGAACACTGAAGCTTTCTTT.